The 10 T cell receptor beta chains presented below share a single source sample, sequenced in a study of STAT5B mutations in CD4+ large granular lymphocyte leukemia. The method was immunoSEQ multiplex PCR; TCRdb's version includes in-frame clones alone and lacks a portion of them. The sample carries 30,000 or so clones, around four fifths recorded once. Input material: CD4+ T cells from blood buffy coats. The source is a human donor in good health.

V gene TRBV5-1 combines with J gene TRBJ2-6, with a possible D match to TRBD1 (6 bases). This CDR3 spans 18 amino acids. CDR1 SGHRS and CDR2 YFSETQ come from the germline V gene. V lost 4 bases and J lost 0, with 17 bases in between. The CDR3 sequence: CASSPRTVLASGANVLTF. CDR3 sequence (DNA): TGCGCCAGCAGCCCCCGGACAGTCCTAGCCTCTGGGGCCAACGTCCTGACTTTC.

The chain combines TRBV11-2 with TRBJ2-1; TRBD2 matches 7 bases. This CDR3 is 16 amino acids long. The trim removed 5 bases at V and 4 bases at J, leaving 11 bases unmatched. Germline V CDR1 and CDR2: SGHAT, FQNNGV. The CDR3 sequence: CASSPLGEGSYNEQFF. CDR3 nucleotide sequence: TGTGCCAGCAGCCCCCTCGGGGAGGGTTCTTACAATGAGCAGTTCTTC.

This chain connects TRBV27 to TRBJ2-7, with D maybe TRBD1 (5 bases). Germline CDR1 MNHEY, CDR2 SMNVEV (reference sequence). The length of the CDR3 is 16 residues. V was pared by 2 bases and J by 1 base, with 15 bases between. The CDR3 is CASSLHPRARSYEQYF. The CDR3 DNA reads as TGTGCCAGCAGTTTACACCCCAGGGCAAGGTCCTACGAGCAGTACTTC.

This chain connects TRBV2 to TRBJ2-1; D remains unclear. CDR1 is SNHLY and CDR2 is FYNNEI in the germline V gene. The V end was cut by 1 base, the J end by 4 bases, with 8 bases between. This CDR3 spans 14 amino acids. The CDR3 region has the DNA TGTGCCAGCAGTGAAGAGGCGGTGTACAATGAGCAGTTCTTC. It specifies CASSEEAVYNEQFF.

This sequence joins TRBV6-5 and TRBJ1-3, with a tentative D call TRBD1 (6 bases). The CDR3 length is 15 residues. Germline-derived CDR1 and CDR2 are MNHEY and SVGAGI. The V gene lost 6 bases and the J gene lost 4 bases, with 16 bases spanning the gap. In DNA, the CDR3 is TGTGCCAGCAGCAGATCGGGACAAGGCGGAAACACCATATATTTT. This codes for CASSRSGQGGNTIYF.

The chain employs TRBV6-6 and TRBJ2-7; 7 nucleotides align to TRBD1. V lost 7 bases, J lost 4 bases, and 10 bases stayed unmatched. This CDR3 has 14 amino acids. Germline CDR1 and CDR2: MNHNY and SVGAGI (reference sequence). The CDR3 DNA follows: TGTGCCAGCACACTGGGACAGCCGACGTACGAGCAGTACTTC. Amino acids: CASTLGQPTYEQYF.

This clone turned up a few times. This chain joins TRBV2 and TRBJ2-7; 12 bases are shared with TRBD2. J was trimmed by 2 bases and V by 6 bases; bases with no gene match: 2. In germline, CDR1 is SNHLY, CDR2 FYNNEI. The CDR3 is made up of 14 amino acids. As DNA, the CDR3 is TGTGCCAGCAGGCTAGCGGGAGGGCCCTACGAGCAGTACTTC. It is translated as CASRLAGGPYEQYF.

The gene calls are TRBV30 and TRBJ1-6, with D unclear. Germline assignment: CDR1 GTSNPN and CDR2 SVGIG (reference sequence). The CDR3 loop spans 14 amino acids. V gave up 8 bases and J gave up 0 bases, with 11 bases separating them. The CDR3 here is CAGSKSSYNSPLHF. The CDR3 DNA reads as TGTGCCGGCTCTAAAAGCTCCTATAATTCACCCCTCCACTTT.

V and J are TRBV30 and TRBJ2-1, with 10 nucleotides matching TRBD2. The CDR3 consists of 13 residues. The junction had 10 bases not matched to a gene; V was cut back by 5 bases and J by 12 bases. Germline V gene data show CDR1 as GTSNPN and CDR2 as SVGIG (reference sequence). This chain's CDR3 is CAWGLADPVGQFF. CDR3 bases: TGTGCCTGGGGACTAGCGGATCCGGTCGGGCAGTTCTTC. Full variable domain (outside the CDR3, taken from reference TRBV30 and TRBJ2-1): SQTIHQWPATLVQPVGSPLSLECTVEGTSNPNLYWYRQAAGRGLQLLFYSVGIGQISSEVPQNLSASRPQDRQFILSSKKLLLSDSGFYLCAWGLADPVGQFFGPGTRLTVL.

This clone was seen more than once but under ten times. The DNA for the CDR3 is TGTGCCACCAGCAGAGATCACGGGCAGCAAGAGACCCAGTACTTC. Residues: CATSRDHGQQETQYF. The genes are TRBV15 and TRBJ2-5; no firm D call. The CDR3 has 15 amino acids. CDR1 and CDR2 (germline): LNHNV, YYDKDF (reference sequence). V shed 0 bases and J shed 2 bases, with 10 bases lying between them.